These 21 T cell receptor beta chains were all obtained from the same sample, sequenced in a study of blood T cell repertoires in COVID-19. The assay was immunoSEQ multiplex PCR, and TCRdb's table has in-frame clones only and misses some. The data contain about 56,000 clones, 75% to 90% of them singletons. Sequenced: peripheral blood. These receptors were obtained from a woman in her sixties or seventies with COVID-19, enrolled during active disease.

The chain combines TRBV2 with TRBJ1-1, with TRBD1 as a possible D gene (5 bases). V was shortened by 5 bases and J by 3 bases, with 19 bases between the two germline ends. There are 16 residues in the CDR3. Germline V gene data show CDR1 as SNHLY and CDR2 as FYNNEI. CDR3 nucleotides: TGTGCCAGCAGTCGGGGGGGGTACAAGGTCGACACTGAAGCTTTCTTT. As protein: CASSRGGYKVDTEAFF.

CDR3 in DNA: TGTGCCAGCAGTTTGGCCGGCGGCGGGTATGGCTACACCTTC. Translated, it gives CASSLAGGGYGYTF. V and J are TRBV28 and TRBJ1-2, with unresolved D. The CDR3 consists of 14 residues. The germline V gene has CDR1 MDHEN and CDR2 SYDVKM. V was clipped by 3 bases and J by 5 bases, with 13 bases between them.

The rearrangement links TRBV7-2 to TRBJ1-2; a weak D match, TRBD1 (6 bases). The germline V gene has CDR1 SGHTA and CDR2 FQGNSA. The CDR3 covers 14 residues. The V gene lost 4 bases and the J gene lost 9 bases, with 18 bases spanning the gap. CDR3 in amino acids: CASSSLTGLSSYTF. CDR3 nucleotide sequence: TGTGCCAGCAGCTCTCTGACAGGCTTGAGCAGCTACACCTTC.

The chain is built from TRBV10-1 and TRBJ2-5, with TRBD2 as a possible D gene (6 bases). Per the germline V gene, CDR1 is WNHNN and CDR2 is SYGVQD (reference sequence). The length of the CDR3 is 16 residues. V lost 7 bases, J lost 1 base, and 19 bases lay in between. The CDR3 DNA is TGCGCCAGCATCCTCATGGGCGGGGTTGGCCAAGAGACCCAGTACTTC. This translates into CASILMGGVGQETQYF.

The chain links TRBV6-6 to TRBJ2-5; 10 nucleotides align to TRBD2. There are 16 residues in the CDR3. Per the germline V gene, CDR1 is MNHNY and CDR2 is SVGAGI (reference sequence). V trimming: 5 bases; J trimming: 5 bases; junction bases outside the gene matches: 11. The CDR3 is CASSGQRGGGQETQYF. The CDR3 nucleotides are TGTGCCAGCAGTGGTCAGCGGGGGGGCGGGCAGGAGACCCAGTACTTC.

V usage is TRBV18 and J usage is TRBJ1-1; 8 bases match TRBD1. The CDR3 spans 18 residues. V lost 2 bases to trimming and J lost 0 bases; unmatched junction nucleotides: 11. The germline gives CDR1 KGHSH, CDR2 LQKENI. Here the CDR3 reads CASSPSGPGGSMNTEAFF. In DNA form, the CDR3 reads TGTGCCAGCTCACCATCAGGGCCAGGGGGCTCCATGAACACTGAAGCTTTCTTT.

This rearrangement joins TRBV7-9 to TRBJ2-1, with D possibly being TRBD2 (6 bases). Germline CDR1 SEHNR, CDR2 FQNEAQ (reference sequence). V gave up 5 bases and J gave up 6 bases, with 8 bases separating them. The CDR3 is 12 residues long. The CDR3 spells CASSETSNEQFF. DNA for the CDR3: TGTGCCAGCAGCGAGACTAGCAATGAGCAGTTCTTC. Full variable domain (missing parts from reference TRBV7-9 and TRBJ2-1): DTGVSQNPRHKITKRGQNVTFRCDPISEHNRLYWYRQTLGQGPEFLTYFQNEAQLEKSRLLSDRFSAERPKGSFSTLEIQRTEQGDSAMYLCASSETSNEQFFGPGTRLTVL.

This chain connects TRBV7-9 to TRBJ2-1; 13 bases map to TRBD2. The CDR3 is 13 residues long. The junction had 7 bases not matched to a gene; V was cut back by 5 bases and J by 15 bases. In germline, CDR1 is SEHNR, CDR2 FQNEAQ (reference sequence). CDR3 DNA: TGTGCCAGCAGCAGGGGACTAGCGGGGCCCCCGTTCTTC. Residues: CASSRGLAGPPFF.

This clone was found a few times. The V and J genes are TRBV6-5 and TRBJ2-7; tentatively, D is TRBD2 (6 bases). Germline lookup yields CDR1 MNHEY and CDR2 SVGAGI. This CDR3 is 13 amino acids long. V lost 8 bases to trimming and J lost 3 bases, with 14 bases between them. The CDR3 DNA is TGTGCCAGCTCAATTGGGGGGATCTACGAGCAGTACTTC. Its protein product is CASSIGGIYEQYF.

This clone has a single count. The chain combines TRBV9 with TRBJ1-1; TRBD1 might be the D (5 bases). The germline gives CDR1 SGDLS, CDR2 YYNGEE. The CDR3 consists of 13 residues. V was trimmed by 1 base and J by 5 bases, leaving 9 bases between them. CDR3 sequence reads: CASSVRGGTEAFF. DNA of the CDR3: TGTGCCAGCAGCGTAAGGGGAGGGACTGAAGCTTTCTTT. The full variable domain, its missing parts supplied by reference TRBV9 and TRBJ1-1, is DSGVTQTPKHLITATGQRVTLRCSPRSGDLSVYWYQQSLDQGLQFLIQYYNGEERAKGNILERFSAQQFPDLHSELNLSSLELGDSALYFCASSVRGGTEAFFGQGTRLTVV.

The J gene is TRBJ1-5, the V gene TRBV7-2, with D unclear. The CDR3 totals 14 residues. Trimming pared 3 bases from V and 3 bases from J, leaving 9 bases between. Germline V gene sequence: CDR1 SGHTA, CDR2 FQGNSA. DNA of the CDR3: TGTGCCAGCAGCTTGGGCCTCATCAATCAGCCCCAGCATTTT. Amino acids: CASSLGLINQPQHF.

The rearrangement joins TRBV7-9 to TRBJ2-3; 9 bases fit TRBD1. This CDR3 is 13 amino acids long. CDR1 is SEHNR and CDR2 is FQNEAQ in the germline V gene (reference sequence). Germline trimming cut 8 bases from V and 4 bases from J; bases unmatched to any gene: 4. Here the CDR3 DNA reads TGTGCCAGCTCGGACAGGGGACCAGATACGCAGTATTTT. Translation gives CASSDRGPDTQYF.

The chain joins TRBV27 to TRBJ1-1; D ambiguous. The germline V gene has CDR1 MNHEY and CDR2 SMNVEV (reference sequence). Trimming stripped 6 bases from V and 5 bases from J, with 16 bases between. CDR3 size: 14 residues. CDR3 bases: TGTGCCAGCAGCCTATCTATTATGACAACTGAAGCTTTCTTT. Translation gives CASSLSIMTTEAFF.

This rearrangement joins TRBV11-2 to TRBJ1-2; perhaps TRBD1 as D (5 bases). Germline assignment: CDR1 SGHAT and CDR2 FQNNGV. With 1 base removed from V and 0 bases from J, the gap between germline ends came to 12 bases. The CDR3 length is 16 residues. CDR3 DNA: TGTGCCAGCAGCTTAGGTTACGGGGGTTCTAACTATGGCTACACCTTC. It translates to CASSLGYGGSNYGYTF.

The rearrangement uses TRBV6-6 and TRBJ2-7; tentative D call: TRBD1 (6 bases). CDR3 length: 15 residues. The germline V and J ends were trimmed by 6 bases and 3 bases, with 18 bases remaining between them. Looked up from germline, CDR1 is MNHNY and CDR2 is SVGAGI (reference sequence). This CDR3 is CASSPLSQQGYEQYF. The CDR3, as DNA: TGTGCCAGCAGCCCCTTATCCCAACAGGGCTACGAGCAGTACTTC.

The chain uses TRBV9 and TRBJ2-3, with TRBD2 matching over 8 bases. CDR1 is SGDLS and CDR2 is YYNGEE in the germline V gene. The length of the CDR3 is 15 residues. With V trimmed by 4 bases and J by 1 base, 5 bases remained unmatched. This CDR3 reads CASSRGGHGTDTQYF. The CDR3 DNA follows: TGTGCCAGCAGCCGCGGGGGGCATGGCACAGATACGCAGTATTTT.

This clone was counted between two and nine times. This chain joins TRBV9 and TRBJ1-1; 10 bases align to TRBD1. This CDR3 region has 16 residues. Germline CDR1 is SGDLS and CDR2 is YYNGEE. Unmatched junction bases numbered 3, after V lost 0 bases and J lost 1 base. CDR3 sequence: CASSVGQGARNTEAFF. The CDR3 DNA follows: TGTGCCAGCAGCGTAGGACAGGGGGCCAGGAACACTGAAGCTTTCTTT.

There are a few counts of this clone. V gene TRBV7-9 combines with J gene TRBJ2-7; TRBD1 agrees at 8 bases. CDR3 length: 13 amino acids. From germline, CDR1 is SEHNR and CDR2 FQNEAQ (reference sequence). J gave up 5 bases and V 6 bases, and 6 bases lay outside the gene matches. Here the CDR3 DNA reads TGTGCCAGCAGACTTACAGGGGGTGACGAGCAGTACTTC. As protein: CASRLTGGDEQYF.

V gene TRBV5-5 combines with J gene TRBJ2-1, with TRBD2 matching 8 bases. Germline CDR1 reads SGHKS; CDR2 reads YYEKEE (reference sequence). V shed 4 bases, J shed 5 bases, and the junction held 8 bases outside the gene matches. CDR3 size: 15 residues. The CDR3 here is CASSLATSGDNEQFF. The CDR3 DNA reads as TGTGCCAGCAGCCTGGCCACTAGCGGTGACAATGAGCAGTTCTTC. The full variable domain, in which reference TRBV5-5 and TRBJ2-1 provide the parts outside the CDR3, is DAGVTQSPTHLIKTRGQQVTLRCSPISGHKSVSWYQQVLGQGPQFIFQYYEKEERGRGNFPDRFSARQFPNYSSELNVNALLLGDSALYLCASSLATSGDNEQFFGPGTRLTVL.

This chain links TRBV27 with TRBJ1-2; D is ambiguous. Per the germline V gene, CDR1 is MNHEY and CDR2 is SMNVEV (reference sequence). V was shortened by 2 bases and J by 9 bases, with 16 bases between the two germline ends. CDR3 length: 14 amino acids. DNA of the CDR3: TGTGCCAGCAGTTTAGGCCTCGGCTTCGGGAGCTACACCTTC. This translates into CASSLGLGFGSYTF.

The genes are TRBV19 and TRBJ2-2; tentatively, D is TRBD2 (5 bases). V was cut by 7 bases and J by 8 bases, with 8 bases left in between. Germline lookup yields CDR1 LNHDA and CDR2 SQIVND (reference sequence). The CDR3 spans 11 residues. DNA for the CDR3: TGTGCCAGTATTTTAGCGGGGGAGCTGTTTTTT. Translated, it gives CASILAGELFF.